This T cell receptor (beta chain) is drawn from a study of cytomegalovirus exposure and HLA in healthy donors. Overall study context: The same platform as the roughly 670 first-cohort repertoires was used for the roughly 130 validation repertoires, a later analysis reported.

Sequencing used immunoSEQ multiplex PCR; TCRdb keeps in-frame clones, though not all of them. The data show fewer than 150,000 clones, with 88% seen just once and about 1.8% held by the top ten. The CDR3 runs to 11 residues. Germline loops: CDR1 SGHTA, CDR2 FQGNSA. V lost 5 bases and J 4 bases, leaving 5 bases between the germline ends. This chain connects TRBV7-2 to TRBJ1-1; D gene uncertain. This sequence originates from a man aged 18-30 years in good health and CMV-seronegative. Sequenced material: PBMCs. The CDR3 nucleotides are TGTGCCAGCAGCCTTTTCACTGAAGCTTTCTTT. This sequence encodes CASSLFTEAFF. Using reference TRBV7-2 and TRBJ1-1 for the parts outside the CDR3, the full variable domain is GAGVSQSPSNKVTEKGKDVELRCDPISGHTALYWYRQSLGQGLEFLIYFQGNSAPDKSGLPSDRFSAERTGGSVSTLTIQRTQQEDSAVYLCASSLFTEAFFGQGTRLTVV.